This record concerns one TCR beta chain sequence. Its antigen is not yet known. No much larger clone exists at a distance of one base, and base qualities are not known. The record originates from a study of T cell responses to AZD1222 COVID-19 vaccine (dated by TCRdb to the early 2020s). Background on the whole study: AZD1222 recipients whose second dose came at about 4 weeks and those whose second dose came at about 12 weeks were combined into one group, since spike-specific TCR depth and breadth did not differ between the two schedules. TCR sequencing was performed for roughly 250 trial participants, of whom some 200 were given two doses of AZD1222 and some 25 were given two doses of MenACWY control vaccine. Trial participants were enrolled by age into subgroups of 18-55, 56-69 and 70-plus years, and roughly 150, 30 and 60 TCR-sequenced participants, respectively, were included in these subgroups. Study-wide findings and limitations: Reportedly, almost half of the unique spike-specific TCRs recognized epitopes lying outside the regions that are mutated in the B.1.351 and B.1.1.7 variants. Participants were mostly white British, with more females than males. The authors suggested clonal diversity may have been underestimated. Conclusions about previously exposed vaccinees are limited because only five or six AZD1222 recipients were SARS-CoV-2 seropositive at baseline. The 56-69-year group was small, and its depth increase did not reach significance, likely because of low power. Spike-specific TCR breadth and depth rose significantly after two AZD1222 doses compared with day 0 and with MenACWY recipients. The whole spike protein was spanned by vaccine-associated CD4 TCRs, and dominant responses were seen in regions 160-218 and 743-854. Because no day 14 peak-response samples were available, the repertoires could be characterized only after the peak T cell response.

In the germline V gene, CDR1 corresponds to MGHRA and CDR2 to YSYEKL. The junction shows trimming of 4 bases on V and 2 bases on J, plus 9 bases between the germline ends. Taken from cysteine to phenylalanine, the CDR3 has 14 residues. The entry retains the CDR3 DNA only, 42 bases that are in frame from base 1. The time point label for this specimen denotes: baseline before first vaccination. Vaccinee samples were obtained from the UK trials COV001 and COV002, which included a single-blind randomized controlled phase 2/3 trial of AZD1222 (ChAdOx1 nCoV-19) in healthy adults. For TCRbeta chain sequencing, PBMC samples from trial participants were taken at day 0 and at day 28 after the second dose. The CDR3 regions of human TCRbeta chains were subjected to immunosequencing. The authors' analysis ran thus. TCRs in the repertoires were compared against a reference library of SARS-CoV-2-specific TCRs that had been generated with the MIRA antigen-specificity platform. Breadth was defined as the fraction of unique TCRs that were SARS-CoV-2-associated, and depth was defined as the fraction of total T cells that were SARS-CoV-2-associated. Each spike-specific TCR was assigned to its reactive spike region and to a CD4 or CD8 class using the MIRA data. Log10-transformed breadth and depth values were compared by one-way ANOVA with Sidak's multiple comparisons tests. In its TCRdb copy, this immuneACCESS table keeps in-frame sequences only and misses some clones. Where compared with another copy, unresolved V genes explain less than half of these, and the others have no known cause. The V and J calls and clone size are taken from that table; D and trimming were inferred from the DNA. The sample data list 120,000 to 150,000 clones, and roughly 89% of these were observed just once. Less than 5.5% of the sample goes to the ten largest clones.

The TCR comes from an adult in good health. Source: peripheral blood, taken on day 0 of AZD1222 vaccination. In this chain, TRBV4-1 is recombined with TRBJ1-3; a confident D gene designation cannot be given. The CDR3 protein is CASSPLGPGNTIYF. The sequence in DNA is TGCGCCAGCAGCCCTTTGGGCCCTGGAAACACCATATATTTT.